The rows below give T cell receptor beta chains drawn from one sample of a study of control samples from healthy donors and cancer patients. Assay used: immunoSEQ multiplex PCR; TCRdb lists only in-frame clones, some missing. The sample lists around 26,000 clones, 75% to 85% occurring once. Material: PBMCs. The receptor source for this set is a man in his 60s with colorectal cancer. Each CDR3 is given with its conserved first and last residue. A D gene is named only where the DNA matches it firmly. The size of a clone is reported for some rows only, either as once, few or many, or as a class for expanded clones.

TRBV18	.	.	TRBJ2-2	CASSPGRRGGTGELFF	TGTGCCAGCTCACCAGGGCGCAGGGGAGGCACCGGGGAGCTGTTTTTT
TRBV5-1	.	.	TRBJ1-2	CASSFSVTDGYTF	TGCGCCAGCAGCTTTTCGGTGACGGATGGCTACACCTTC
TRBV2	TRBD1	.	TRBJ1-5	CASTGQGALSNQPQHF	TGTGCCAGCACTGGACAGGGGGCCCTTAGCAATCAGCCCCAGCATTTT
TRBV7-9	.	.	TRBJ2-7	CASSLLMGERDEQYF	TGTGCCAGCAGCCTTCTAATGGGGGAAAGAGACGAGCAGTACTTC
TRBV29-1	TRBD1	.	TRBJ2-3	CSTGQGHFTDTQYF	TGCAGCACCGGACAGGGCCACTTCACAGATACGCAGTATTTT
TRBV24-1	.	.	TRBJ2-2	CATSEIRGNHRELFF	TGTGCCACCAGTGAAATACGGGGGAATCACCGGGAGCTGTTTTTT
TRBV30	.	.	TRBJ1-2	CAWSVGPLMGYTF	TGTGCCTGGAGTGTGGGGCCCCTCATGGGCTACACCTTC
TRBV30	TRBD2	.	TRBJ2-3	CAWRSLWDGGGADTQYF	TGTGCCTGGAGATCTTTATGGGACGGGGGGGGAGCAGATACGCAGTATTTT
TRBV6-2/TRBV6-3	TRBD1	.	TRBJ2-3	CASSFYRGSQTDTQYF	TGTGCCAGCAGTTTTTACAGGGGCAGTCAGACAGATACGCAGTATTTT
TRBV12-3/TRBV12-4	TRBD1	.	TRBJ1-1	CASRGQGSIAFF	TGTGCCAGCAGGGGACAGGGGAGTATAGCTTTCTTT
TRBV11-1	TRBD1	few	TRBJ1-1	CASSYIFDRVDTEAFF	TGTGCCAGCAGCTACATTTTCGACAGGGTGGACACTGAAGCTTTCTTT
TRBV19	.	.	TRBJ1-3	CASSLNLNSGNTIYF	TGTGCCAGTAGTCTGAATCTTAACTCTGGAAACACCATATATTTT
TRBV6-5	TRBD1	.	TRBJ1-2	CASSRTRDRGYGYTF	TGTGCCAGCAGCCGGACCCGGGACAGGGGATATGGCTACACCTTC
TRBV5-1	.	.	TRBJ1-4	CASSLDGQGRGEKLFF	TGCGCCAGCAGCTTGGATGGCCAGGGAAGGGGTGAAAAACTGTTTTTT
TRBV5-1	TRBD1	.	TRBJ1-2	CASSYWTGEGGYTF	TGCGCCAGCAGCTATTGGACAGGGGAGGGTGGCTACACCTTC
TRBV3-1/TRBV3-2	.	once	TRBJ1-1	CASSQGGPSAFF	TGTGCCAGCAGCCAAGGCGGACCTTCTGCTTTCTTT
TRBV5-8	.	.	TRBJ1-2	CASSIPRQAKSAYGYTF	TGTGCCAGCAGCATCCCACGACAGGCAAAAAGCGCCTATGGCTACACCTTC
TRBV19	.	.	TRBJ1-5	CASRRLEGNQPQHF	TGTGCCAGTAGGCGGTTGGAGGGCAATCAGCCCCAGCATTTT
TRBV6-5	TRBD1	few	TRBJ1-4	CASSYSTGGREKLFF	TGTGCCAGCAGTTACTCGACAGGGGGCCGGGAAAAACTGTTTTTT
TRBV7-9	.	.	TRBJ1-1	CASSEQGGTEAFF	TGTGCCAGCAGCGAACAGGGAGGAACTGAAGCTTTCTTT
TRBV18	.	.	TRBJ2-2	CASSPLYPDANTGELFF	TGTGCCAGCTCACCACTCTACCCGGACGCGAACACCGGGGAGCTGTTTTTT
TRBV4-2	.	few	TRBJ1-5	CASSQDLATNQPQHF	TGTGCCAGCAGCCAAGATTTGGCCACCAATCAGCCCCAGCATTTT
TRBV6-5	.	.	TRBJ1-1	CASSYNQGAEAFF	TGTGCCAGCAGTTACAACCAAGGCGCTGAAGCTTTCTTT
TRBV27	.	.	TRBJ2-3	CASSWLGADTQYF	TGTGCCAGCAGCTGGCTCGGGGCAGATACGCAGTATTTT
TRBV14	.	.	TRBJ1-2	CASSHSGQGYTF	TGTGCCAGCAGCCATTCAGGTCAAGGCTACACCTTC
TRBV6-5	TRBD2	.	TRBJ2-7	CASSYSGGYGKYEQYF	TGTGCCAGCAGTTACTCGGGAGGGTATGGGAAATACGAGCAGTACTTC
TRBV5-1	.	once	TRBJ2-1	CASSMLRGAENEQFF	TGCGCCAGCAGCATGTTAAGGGGGGCTGAAAATGAGCAGTTCTTC
TRBV19	.	.	TRBJ2-1	CASSFGYRVNEQFF	TGTGCCAGTAGTTTCGGATACAGGGTCAATGAGCAGTTCTTC
TRBV7-6	TRBD1	.	TRBJ1-2	CASSLPGGADYTF	TGTGCCAGCAGCTTACCAGGGGGCGCGGACTACACCTTC
TRBV2	.	.	TRBJ2-1	CASSSTVYNEQFF	TGTGCCAGCAGCTCGACAGTTTACAATGAGCAGTTCTTC
TRBV30	.	.	TRBJ2-5	CAWSMGYQETQYF	TGTGCCTGGAGTATGGGGTACCAAGAGACCCAGTACTTC
TRBV5-1	.	.	TRBJ1-1	CASSLTRAGVTEAFF	TGCGCCAGCAGCTTGACGAGGGCAGGGGTCACTGAAGCTTTCTTT
TRBV6-5	.	.	TRBJ1-2	CASSLHTQYGYTF	TGTGCCAGCAGTCTCCATACCCAGTATGGCTACACCTTC
TRBV5-1	TRBD1	.	TRBJ1-2	CASSLFGTGKSYGYTF	TGCGCCAGCAGCTTGTTCGGGACAGGGAAGTCCTATGGCTACACCTTC
TRBV12-3/TRBV12-4	.	.	TRBJ1-1	CASNFRNTEAFF	TGTGCCAGCAATTTCAGGAACACTGAAGCTTTCTTT
TRBV18	.	.	TRBJ2-3	CASSPTYSGGPDSTDTQYF	TGTGCCAGCTCACCAACTTACTCGGGGGGCCCCGATAGCACAGATACGCAGTATTTT
TRBV10-2	.	.	TRBJ2-7	CASSVIYEQYF	TGCGCCAGCAGTGTCATCTACGAGCAGTACTTC
TRBV3-1/TRBV3-2	.	.	TRBJ1-2	CASSPLNRGFRYGYTF	TGTGCCAGCAGCCCTTTAAACCGGGGGTTTCGCTATGGCTACACCTTC
TRBV6-2/TRBV6-3	TRBD2	.	TRBJ2-7	CASSYPQYPTSGGLIYEQYF	TGTGCCAGCAGTTATCCCCAATATCCAACTAGCGGGGGGTTGATCTACGAGCAGTACTTC
TRBV10-3	TRBD1	.	TRBJ1-5	CAINKDREQPQHF	TGTGCCATCAACAAAGACAGGGAACAGCCCCAGCATTTT
TRBV15	TRBD1	.	TRBJ1-1	CATSRGRQGFEAFF	TGTGCCACCAGCAGAGGTCGACAGGGTTTTGAAGCTTTCTTT
TRBV6-1	.	.	TRBJ2-7	CASSDIYRDGSYEQYF	TGTGCCAGCAGTGACATATACAGGGATGGTTCCTACGAGCAGTACTTC
TRBV7-9	TRBD1	.	TRBJ2-7	CASTGQGNEQYF	TGTGCCAGCACGGGACAGGGAAACGAGCAGTACTTC